Listed below are T cell receptor beta chains from one sample, sequenced in a study of glioma-infiltrating T cells after dendritic cell vaccination. TCRdb's table, derived via immunoSEQ multiplex PCR, lists solely in-frame clones and lacks some. The sample shows tens of thousands of clones, about 85% of them seen only once. Sequencing was performed on blood, taken before dendritic cell vaccination. The receptors come from a human donor with glioblastoma. CDR3s include the opening cysteine and the closing phenylalanine or tryptophan. The size of a clone is reported for some rows only, either as once, few or many, or as a class for expanded clones.

clone size: NA; V gene: TRBV7-9; CDR3 protein: CASSPDRDWVETNEKLFF
clone size: once; V gene: TRBV7-9; CDR3 protein: CASSLGLDRGGGYTF
clone size: NA; V gene: TRBV5-1; CDR3 protein: CASRSMPGTGGPEAFF
clone size: NA; V gene: TRBV9; CDR3 protein: CASSPAGRGYTF
clone size: NA; V gene: TRBV30; CDR3 protein: CAWKGIINYGYTF
clone size: few; V gene: TRBV19; CDR3 protein: CATGSTGDTIYF
clone size: NA; V gene: TRBV28; CDR3 protein: CASTTGGQETQYF
clone size: NA; V gene: TRBV6-6; CDR3 protein: CASSRGQGTLDTQYF
clone size: NA; V gene: TRBV9; CDR3 protein: CASSALLAGVADTQYF
clone size: few; V gene: TRBV4-1; CDR3 protein: CASSQGQGTEAFF
clone size: NA; V gene: TRBV4-1; CDR3 protein: CASSQERRESYEQYF
clone size: NA; V gene: TRBV7-2; CDR3 protein: CASSRGRGSNQPQHF
clone size: NA; V gene: TRBV30; CDR3 protein: CAWSPGGRTEAFF
clone size: few; V gene: TRBV7-2; CDR3 protein: CASSSYLRDNYGYTF
clone size: NA; V gene: TRBV12-5; CDR3 protein: CASGLPASGGTGELFF
clone size: NA; V gene: TRBV7-9; CDR3 protein: CASSLSQGAGNQPQHF
clone size: NA; V gene: TRBV28; CDR3 protein: CASSLFRGLDTEAFF
clone size: NA; V gene: TRBV7-2; CDR3 protein: CASSYRGEEKLFF
clone size: NA; V gene: TRBV9; CDR3 protein: CASSVGEVFRETQYF
clone size: NA; V gene: TRBV7-9; CDR3 protein: CASSSYRGTDTQYF
clone size: once; V gene: TRBV4-2; CDR3 protein: CASSQALGTGANQPQHF
clone size: once; V gene: TRBV7-2; CDR3 protein: CASSYSAGIEQYF
clone size: NA; V gene: TRBV5-1; CDR3 protein: CASSQIMGGGYTF
clone size: NA; V gene: TRBV29-1; CDR3 protein: CSVLGQGKYGYTF
clone size: NA; V gene: TRBV10-3; CDR3 protein: CAGGTAANTEAFF
clone size: NA; V gene: TRBV7-9; CDR3 protein: CASSLTGVYYNEQFF
clone size: NA; V gene: TRBV5-1; CDR3 protein: CASSSSLQGNTEAFF
clone size: NA; V gene: TRBV4-1; CDR3 protein: CASSQDRAGAYNEQFF
clone size: NA; V gene: TRBV2; CDR3 protein: CASSEWATNTEAFF
clone size: NA; V gene: TRBV7-2; CDR3 protein: CASSRSWEGRQPQHF
clone size: NA; V gene: TRBV14; CDR3 protein: CASSLLAGGSYNEQFF
clone size: NA; V gene: TRBV2; CDR3 protein: CARKSTGELFF
clone size: NA; V gene: TRBV7-9; CDR3 protein: CASSPPGVSQPQHF
clone size: once; V gene: TRBV6-1; CDR3 protein: CASSATSTSTDTQYF
clone size: NA; V gene: TRBV2; CDR3 protein: CASSEQGENTEAFF
clone size: NA; V gene: TRBV9; CDR3 protein: CASSPNNEQFF
clone size: NA; V gene: TRBV11-2; CDR3 protein: CASSPGISGNTIYF
clone size: NA; V gene: TRBV5-1; CDR3 protein: CASSQSGQETQYF
clone size: NA; V gene: TRBV7-9; CDR3 protein: CASSLGQPPSEQYF
clone size: NA; V gene: TRBV5-1; CDR3 protein: CASSPDRPRAFF